The present entry profiles one T cell receptor beta chain with its context. Its antigen remains unidentified. The data were taken from a study of blood T cells in healthy people across ages. The CDR3 extends over 14 amino acids. Germline V gene lookup returns CDR1 DFQATT and CDR2 SNEGSKA (reference sequence). Unmatched junction bases numbered 6, after V lost 2 bases and J lost 7 bases. Each donor supplied approximately 10 milliliters of peripheral blood. It was with a sample-barcoded 5' primer and a J-beta primer mix that a second PCR of roughly 7 to 11 cycles was run. MiXCR, run by TCRdb on the 5' RACE reads, gives a single entry per CDR3 protein. Here the sample spans around 800,000 distinct CDR3 sequences, 46% being singletons. Study observations and caveats: Per million T cells, the diversity of TCR beta decreased roughly linearly as age advanced.

The V gene is TRBV20-1, the J gene TRBJ1-5; TRBD1 matches 9 bases. The sequence derives from a man at least 80 years old in good health. Material for sequencing was blood. Here the CDR3 DNA reads TGCAGTGCTAGAAACAGGGGGCCGGGGCAGCCCCAGCATTTT. Translation gives CSARNRGPGQPQHF.